Detailed here is one T cell receptor beta chain. The data were obtained in a study of blood T cell repertoires in COVID-19. In the original analysis: Using reference gene primer amplification, nucleated cell counts were estimated. Clones were sequenced by immunoSEQ multiplex PCR, and TCRdb holds only the in-frame ones, with some missing. Clonal size and the V and J genes are those of that table, whereas D and trimming came from the DNA. The table lists roughly 220,000 clones, roughly 81% of them singletons. Looked up from germline, CDR1 is MDHEN and CDR2 is SYDVKM. V lost 3 bases, J lost 1 base, and 10 bases lay in between. The CDR3 has 14 amino acids.

The specimen was peripheral blood. This clonotype was obtained from a man aged 45-65 years who had recovered from COVID-19. The J gene is TRBJ2-7, the V gene TRBV28, with a weak D call TRBD2 (6 bases). CDR3: CASSFPGASYEQYF. As DNA, the CDR3 is TGTGCCAGCAGTTTCCCGGGAGCATCCTACGAGCAGTACTTC.